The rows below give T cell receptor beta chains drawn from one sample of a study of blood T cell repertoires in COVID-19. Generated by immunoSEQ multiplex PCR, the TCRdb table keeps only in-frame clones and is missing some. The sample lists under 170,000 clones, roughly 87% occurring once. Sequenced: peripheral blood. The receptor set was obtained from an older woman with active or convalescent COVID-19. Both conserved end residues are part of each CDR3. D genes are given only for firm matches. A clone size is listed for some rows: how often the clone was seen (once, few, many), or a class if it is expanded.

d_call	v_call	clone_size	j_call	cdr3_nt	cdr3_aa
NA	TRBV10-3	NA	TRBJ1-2	TGTGCCATCAGTGGGGGGGAAGTCTATGGCTACACCTTC	CAISGGEVYGYTF
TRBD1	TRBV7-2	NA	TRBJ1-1	TGTGCCAGCAGCTATTACAGGGGCATGAACACTGAAGCTTTCTTT	CASSYYRGMNTEAFF
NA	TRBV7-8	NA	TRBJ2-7	TGTGCCAGCAGCGCGACAGTCCCCTACGAGCAGTACTTC	CASSATVPYEQYF
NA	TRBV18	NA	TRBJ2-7	TGTGCCAGCTCACCACTTCCGGGTATCTACGAGCAGTACTTC	CASSPLPGIYEQYF
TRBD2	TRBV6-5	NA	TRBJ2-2	TGTGCCACCCCTGGCGGGGGAGACACCGGGGAGCTGTTTTTT	CATPGGGDTGELFF
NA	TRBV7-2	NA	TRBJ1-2	TGTGCCAGCAGCTTAAGTGGCCAGTTGGGCTACACCTTC	CASSLSGQLGYTF
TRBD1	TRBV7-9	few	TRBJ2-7	TGTGCCAGCAGAGGGACAGGTTACGAGCAGTACTTC	CASRGTGYEQYF
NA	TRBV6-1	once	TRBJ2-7	TGTGCCAGCAGTGAACAGGGTTGGGGTAAGGACTACGAGCAGTACTTC	CASSEQGWGKDYEQYF
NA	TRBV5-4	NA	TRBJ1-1	TGTGCCAGCACATTCGACAGGACGAACACTGAAGCTTTCTTT	CASTFDRTNTEAFF
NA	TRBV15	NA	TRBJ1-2	TGTGCCACCAGCAGAGATCAGGTCTATGGCTACACCTTC	CATSRDQVYGYTF
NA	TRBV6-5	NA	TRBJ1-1	TGTGCCAGCAGCGGGATGATGAACACTGAAGCTTTCTTT	CASSGMMNTEAFF
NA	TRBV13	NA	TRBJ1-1	TGTGCCAGCAGCTTACAGGGGAACACTGAAGCTTTCTTT	CASSLQGNTEAFF
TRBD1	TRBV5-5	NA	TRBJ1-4	TGTGCCAGCTCCTTCCTTCAGGGACAGATTAATGAAAAACTGTTTTTT	CASSFLQGQINEKLFF
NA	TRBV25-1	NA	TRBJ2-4	TGTGCCAGCAGTGATCATCACACCTTAGCCAAAAACATTCAGTACTTC	CASSDHHTLAKNIQYF
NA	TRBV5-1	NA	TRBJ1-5	TGCGCCAGCAGCTTGGACCCCGGGGATCAGCCCCAGCATTTT	CASSLDPGDQPQHF
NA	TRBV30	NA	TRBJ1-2	TGTGCCTGGAGTGTAAACAGTTATGGCTACACCTTC	CAWSVNSYGYTF
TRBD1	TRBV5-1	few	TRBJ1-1	TGCGCCAGCAGCCGCCGGACAGGGGGGGAAGCTTTCTTT	CASSRRTGGEAFF
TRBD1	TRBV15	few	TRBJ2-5	TGTGCCACCAGCAGAGATTTCAGGGGGACGTTAGGGGAGACCCAGTACTTC	CATSRDFRGTLGETQYF
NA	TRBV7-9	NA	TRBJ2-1	TGTGCCAGCACCCTCGTTCGATCGAGCTCCTACAATGAGCAGTTCTTC	CASTLVRSSSYNEQFF
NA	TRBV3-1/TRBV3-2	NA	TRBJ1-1	TGTGCCAGCAGCCAAGCGGTCCATGTAACTGAAGCTTTCTTT	CASSQAVHVTEAFF
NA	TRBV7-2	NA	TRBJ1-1	TGTGCCAGCAGCGGTCGACGCGGGTTCGCTGAAGCTTTCTTT	CASSGRRGFAEAFF
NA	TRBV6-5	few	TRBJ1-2	TGTGCCAGCAACGGGCCAGGGGTCGATGGCTACACCTTC	CASNGPGVDGYTF
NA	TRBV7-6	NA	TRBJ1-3	TGTGCCAGCGGCAGTGGGTTGGGGGGAACGGGAAACACCATATATTTT	CASGSGLGGTGNTIYF
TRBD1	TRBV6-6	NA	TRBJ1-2	TGTGCCAGCAGTTCCCCCGACAGGGGCTATGGCTACACCTTC	CASSSPDRGYGYTF
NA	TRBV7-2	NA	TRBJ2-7	TGTGCCAGCAGCTCGATGGAGGTCTCAGGCGAGCAGTACTTC	CASSSMEVSGEQYF
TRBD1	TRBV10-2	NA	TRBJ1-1	TGCGCCAGCAGTGACCCGGACAGGCGGGGAAACACTGAAGCTTTCTTT	CASSDPDRRGNTEAFF
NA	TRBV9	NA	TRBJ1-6	TGTGCCAGCAGCGTTTCAGGGAATTCACCCCTCCACTTT	CASSVSGNSPLHF
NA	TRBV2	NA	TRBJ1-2	TGTGCCAGCAGTGAAACCCAGGGTGGTGGCTACACCTTC	CASSETQGGGYTF
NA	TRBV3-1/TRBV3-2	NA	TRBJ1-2	TGTGCCAGCAGCCAGGGCAGGGGCCCTAGTGGCTACACCTTC	CASSQGRGPSGYTF
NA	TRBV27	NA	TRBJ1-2	TGTGCCAGCAGTGAGGTCGGCACTAACTATGGCTACACCTTC	CASSEVGTNYGYTF
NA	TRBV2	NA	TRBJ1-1	TGTGCCAGCAGGACAGGTGTCACTGAAGCTTTCTTT	CASRTGVTEAFF
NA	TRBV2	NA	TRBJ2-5	TGTGCCAGCAGTGAATTGCGGGGGCCCCAAGAGACCCAGTACTTC	CASSELRGPQETQYF
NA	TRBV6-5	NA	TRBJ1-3	TGTGCCAGCAGTAGAGGGAGCTCTGGAAACACCATATATTTT	CASSRGSSGNTIYF
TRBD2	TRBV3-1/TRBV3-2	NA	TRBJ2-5	TGTGCCAGCAGCCAAGATTGGCTAGCGGGGGGAGAGACCCAGTACTTC	CASSQDWLAGGETQYF
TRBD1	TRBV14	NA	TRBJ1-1	TGTGCCAGCAGCCGCGGGACAGGGGGGAGGAACACTGAAGCTTTCTTT	CASSRGTGGRNTEAFF
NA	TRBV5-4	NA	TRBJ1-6	TGTGCCAGTGGGGGGGATCGGGGAAACCTCGGTTCACCCCTCCACTTT	CASGGDRGNLGSPLHF